The next 15 T cell receptor beta chains were all read from a single sample in a study of control samples from healthy donors and cancer patients. Sequenced by immunoSEQ multiplex PCR; TCRdb stores in-frame clones only, minus some. In the table there are some 98,000 clones, approximately 84% of which are singletons. The sequenced sample consisted of PBMCs. The receptors shown here come from a man between 65 and 85 years old with lung cancer.

This chain links TRBV3-1 (or the pseudogene TRBV3-2) with TRBJ1-4; the D gene is possibly TRBD1 (6 bases). The CDR3 consists of 14 residues. Germline CDR1 and CDR2: LGHDT and YNNKEL (reference sequence). V gave up 4 bases and J gave up 5 bases, with 11 bases separating them. CDR3 nucleotides: TGTGCCAGCAGCCGGAGGGGGGCAAATGAAAAACTGTTTTTT. Its protein product is CASSRRGANEKLFF.

DNA for the CDR3: TGCGCCAGCAGCCAAGATGGGCCCGGTGAGGGGACCTACGAGCAGTACTTC. Translating gives CASSQDGPGEGTYEQYF. This chain links TRBV4-3 with TRBJ2-7; D may match TRBD1 or TRBD2 (5 bases each). CDR3 length: 17 amino acids. Germline-derived CDR1 and CDR2 are LGHNA and YSLEER. V lost 0 bases, J lost 2 bases, and 17 bases lay in between.

The chain has TRBV18 and TRBJ1-1; D is perhaps TRBD1 (5 bases). Germline V gene data show CDR1 as KGHSH and CDR2 as LQKENI. Trimming cost V 3 bases and J 5 bases, with 13 bases left between them. This CDR3 has 14 residues. CDR3 in amino acids: CASSPGGGGTEAFF. CDR3 coding DNA: TGTGCCAGCTCACCCGGCGGGGGAGGGACTGAAGCTTTCTTT.

The chain combines TRBV2 with TRBJ2-5; D unresolved. Germline V gene sequence: CDR1 SNHLY, CDR2 FYNNEI. The CDR3 loop spans 14 amino acids. Trimming removed 2 bases from V and 1 base from J, with 8 bases in between. The CDR3 protein is CASSERQIQETQYF. CDR3 bases: TGTGCCAGCAGTGAACGCCAGATCCAAGAGACCCAGTACTTC.

This chain connects TRBV6-5 to TRBJ2-3, with D maybe TRBD2 (6 bases). Germline V gene lookup returns CDR1 MNHEY and CDR2 SVGAGI. The CDR3 extends over 16 amino acids. The V and J ends lost 2 bases and 3 bases respectively, with 15 bases between them. CDR3 loop: CASSYGRGGGTDTQYF. The CDR3 bases are TGTGCCAGCAGTTACGGTCGGGGCGGAGGGACAGATACGCAGTATTTT.

The rearrangement uses TRBV4-2 and TRBJ1-2; D uncertain. This CDR3 is built from 16 residues. Trimming pared 0 bases from V and 4 bases from J, leaving 15 bases between. The V gene's germline CDR1 is LGHNA and CDR2 YNFKEQ. CDR3 amino acids: CASSQDETQTFYGYTF. CDR3 DNA: TGTGCCAGCAGCCAAGATGAGACCCAGACATTCTATGGCTACACCTTC.

This clone was recorded a few times. The rearrangement uses TRBV11-3 and TRBJ2-2, with 8 bases that match TRBD1. CDR1 SGHNT and CDR2 YENEEA come from the germline V gene. CDR3 length: 15 residues. J gave up 5 bases and V 5 bases, and 7 bases lay outside the gene matches. CDR3 in amino acids: CASSPRTGITGELFF. CDR3 nucleotides: TGTGCCAGCAGCCCGCGGACAGGGATTACCGGGGAGCTGTTTTTT.

J is TRBJ2-2 and V is TRBV11-3; 7 bases agree with TRBD1. V lost 5 bases, J lost 5 bases, and 11 bases stayed unmatched. The CDR3 length is 16 residues. Germline V gene sequence: CDR1 SGHNT, CDR2 YENEEA. CDR3 DNA sequence: TGTGCCAGCAGCCCCCGACAGGGTGTAGGGACCGGGGAGCTGTTTTTT. Its protein is CASSPRQGVGTGELFF.

V gene TRBV28 combines with J gene TRBJ1-2, with D unresolved. The germline V gene encodes CDR1 MDHEN and CDR2 SYDVKM. The ends were cut back, 2 bases at V and 4 bases at J, with 14 bases in the middle. CDR3 length: 15 amino acids. This CDR3 reads CASSLLDESVYGYTF. CDR3 sequence (DNA): TGTGCCAGCAGTTTACTCGACGAATCTGTCTATGGCTACACCTTC.

The chain recombines TRBV7-9 with TRBJ1-3; D is unresolved. The V end was cut by 8 bases, the J end by 1 base, with 9 bases between. Germline V gives CDR1 SEHNR, CDR2 FQNEAQ (reference sequence). The CDR3 extends over 13 amino acids. The CDR3 bases are TGTGCCAGCCAGTGGGAGTCTGGAAACACCATATATTTT. Its translation is CASQWESGNTIYF.

V gene TRBV29-1 combines with J gene TRBJ2-7; D may be TRBD1 (5 bases). This CDR3 comprises 11 residues. V gave up 5 bases and J gave up 2 bases, with 7 bases separating them. Germline V gene sequence: CDR1 SQVTM, CDR2 ANQGSEA. For the CDR3, the DNA is TGCAGCGTTTTGGACACCTACGAGCAGTACTTC. It encodes CSVLDTYEQYF.

The rearrangement joins TRBV27 to TRBJ1-1; D is ambiguous. Germline V gene lookup returns CDR1 MNHEY and CDR2 SMNVEV (reference sequence). Deletions cut 5 bases from V and 1 base from J, with 5 bases between. CDR3 length: 12 amino acids. This CDR3 reads CASSARNTEAFF. For the CDR3, the DNA is TGTGCCAGCAGTGCGAGGAACACTGAAGCTTTCTTT.

The chain employs TRBV25-1 and TRBJ2-3, with TRBD2 identical over 8 bases. CDR1 and CDR2 (germline): MGHDK, SYGVNS. Germline trimming cut 8 bases from V and 2 bases from J; bases unmatched to any gene: 9. The CDR3 extends over 15 amino acids. In nucleotides, the CDR3 is TGTGCCAGCTGTGCGGCCGGGGGGGCCACAGATACGCAGTATTTT. It translates to CASCAAGGATDTQYF.

The genes are TRBV19 and TRBJ1-1, with D tentatively TRBD1 (5 bases). The germline V gene encodes CDR1 LNHDA and CDR2 SQIVND (reference sequence). V dropped 5 bases and J dropped 4 bases, with 11 bases sitting between them. This CDR3 has 13 residues. CDR3 region: CASSLMGVTEAFF. The CDR3 nucleotides read TGTGCCAGTAGTCTGATGGGGGTCACTGAAGCTTTCTTT.

The V call is TRBV30, the J call TRBJ1-3; D not certain. The CDR3 length is 16 residues. Germline V gives CDR1 GTSNPN, CDR2 SVGIG (reference sequence). V dropped 3 bases and J dropped 0 bases, with 15 bases sitting between them. CDR3 nucleotide sequence: TGTGCCTGGAGGGAAACCCAGGCCAACTCTGGAAACACCATATATTTT. Protein product: CAWRETQANSGNTIYF.